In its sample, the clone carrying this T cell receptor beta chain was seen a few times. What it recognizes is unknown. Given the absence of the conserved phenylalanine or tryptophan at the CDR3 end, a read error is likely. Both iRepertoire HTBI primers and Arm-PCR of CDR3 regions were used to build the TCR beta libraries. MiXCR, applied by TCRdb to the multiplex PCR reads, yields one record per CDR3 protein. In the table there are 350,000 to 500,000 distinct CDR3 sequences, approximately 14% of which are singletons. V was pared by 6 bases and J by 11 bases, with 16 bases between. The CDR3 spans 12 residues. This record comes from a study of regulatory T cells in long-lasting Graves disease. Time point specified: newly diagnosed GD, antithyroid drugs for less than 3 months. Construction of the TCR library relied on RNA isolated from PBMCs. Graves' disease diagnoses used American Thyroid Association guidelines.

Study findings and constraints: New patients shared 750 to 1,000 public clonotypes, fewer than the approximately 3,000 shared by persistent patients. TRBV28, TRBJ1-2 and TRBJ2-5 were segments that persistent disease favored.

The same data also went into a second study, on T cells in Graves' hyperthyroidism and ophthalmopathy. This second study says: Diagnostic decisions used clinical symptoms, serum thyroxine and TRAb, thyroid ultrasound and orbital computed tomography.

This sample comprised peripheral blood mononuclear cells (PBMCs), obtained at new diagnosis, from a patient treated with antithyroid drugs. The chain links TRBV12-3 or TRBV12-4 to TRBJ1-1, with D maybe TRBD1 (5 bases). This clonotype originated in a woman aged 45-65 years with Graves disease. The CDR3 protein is CASRAGTVGAFL. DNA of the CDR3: TGTGCCAGCAGGGCCGGGACGGTTGGGGCTTTCCTT.